The rows below give T cell receptor beta chains drawn from one sample of a study of T cell responses to AZD1222 COVID-19 vaccine. Measured with immunoSEQ multiplex PCR; TCRdb has only the in-frame clones, and not every one. This sample has 150,000 or so clones, with about 91% found just once. The sample was peripheral blood, taken 28 days after the second AZD1222 dose. These receptors were collected from an adult who received the AZD1222 COVID-19 vaccine. Both conserved end residues are part of each CDR3. The D gene is left open where the match is weak. The size entry is marked missing in some rows and otherwise reads once, few, many or a size class.

clone size,J gene,V gene,D gene,CDR3 DNA,CDR3 protein
-,TRBJ1-6,TRBV27,TRBD1,TGTGCCAGCAGTTTGGAGGGACAGACTAATTCACCCCTCCACTTT,CASSLEGQTNSPLHF
-,TRBJ1-5,TRBV19,TRBD1,TGTGCCAGTAGTATAGACGGACAGGGCCGGATGGGGGTGGGTCAGCCCCAGCATTTT,CASSIDGQGRMGVGQPQHF
-,TRBJ1-3,TRBV7-2,-,TGTGCCAGCAGCTTAGGGGCAGGGGCTGGAAACACCATATATTTT,CASSLGAGAGNTIYF
-,TRBJ1-1,TRBV5-1,-,TGCGCCAGCAGCTCGCAGGGAGCCACTGAAGCTTTCTTT,CASSSQGATEAFF
-,TRBJ1-1,TRBV28,-,TGTGCCAGCAGTTTAACCCCCCGCGGGCGGGGAGGAGGCACTGAAGCTTTCTTT,CASSLTPRGRGGGTEAFF
-,TRBJ2-7,TRBV10-2,-,TGCGCCAGCGGGCAGATCTTCTACGAGCAGTACTTC,CASGQIFYEQYF
-,TRBJ1-6,TRBV18,-,TGTGCCAGCTCACCACTAGGGTTGAATTCACCCCTCCACTTT,CASSPLGLNSPLHF
-,TRBJ2-2,TRBV19,TRBD2,TGTGCCAGTAGTATCCTCACTCGAGCGGGAAAGAACACCGGGGAGCTGTTTTTT,CASSILTRAGKNTGELFF
-,TRBJ2-5,TRBV3-1/TRBV3-2,-,TGTGCCAGCAGCCCGGAGGCAGGGACGTGGAAGACCCAGTACTTC,CASSPEAGTWKTQYF
-,TRBJ1-6,TRBV6-5,-,TGTGCCAGCAGTTATTCCAGGTCTCTTAATTCACCCCTCCACTTT,CASSYSRSLNSPLHF
few,TRBJ2-2,TRBV13,-,TGTGCCAGCAGCCCCACGGGAGCGAACACCGGGGAGCTGTTTTTT,CASSPTGANTGELFF
-,TRBJ2-5,TRBV6-5,TRBD1,TGTGCCAGCAGTTATTCCGGGACAGGCCACCAAGAGACCCAGTACTTC,CASSYSGTGHQETQYF
-,TRBJ2-7,TRBV7-2,TRBD2,TGTGCCAGCAGCTCCGGGACTAGCGGGAGGGACTACGAGCAGTACTTC,CASSSGTSGRDYEQYF
-,TRBJ2-5,TRBV27,-,TGTGCCAGCAGTTTCAAGGGAGGGGGGGAGACCCAGTACTTC,CASSFKGGGETQYF
-,TRBJ2-7,TRBV3-1/TRBV3-2,-,TGTGCCAGCAGCCAAGATCTTATGGCGGGCGTCCAAGGCTACGAGCAGTACTTC,CASSQDLMAGVQGYEQYF
-,TRBJ1-5,TRBV24-1,TRBD1,TGTGCCACCAAACCGGGACAGGGGGCGAATTATAGCAATCAGCCCCAGCATTTT,CATKPGQGANYSNQPQHF
-,TRBJ2-1,TRBV2,TRBD2,TGTGCCAGCAGGGACTGGACTAGCGGGAAGGGGTCTGAGCAGTTCTTC,CASRDWTSGKGSEQFF
-,TRBJ2-5,TRBV28,-,TGTGCCAGCAGTTTAGGGCAGCAAGAGACCCAGTACTTC,CASSLGQQETQYF
-,TRBJ2-7,TRBV5-5,-,TGTGCCAGCAGCTTCCGAAAGCAGCGACAGATTTTCTACGAGCAGTACTTC,CASSFRKQRQIFYEQYF
-,TRBJ1-2,TRBV9,TRBD1,TGTGCCAGCAGCGTAGGGACAGGGGGCTATGGCTACACCTTC,CASSVGTGGYGYTF
-,TRBJ1-2,TRBV7-2,-,TGTGCCAGCAGCTTAGACGGGGCGCTTGGCTACACCTTC,CASSLDGALGYTF
-,TRBJ1-3,TRBV6-2/TRBV6-3,TRBD1,TGTGCCAGCAGTGGTGTCGCAGGGGGCTCTGGAAACACCATATATTTT,CASSGVAGGSGNTIYF
-,TRBJ1-6,TRBV6-1,-,TGTGCCAGCAGTGAAAATAATTCACCCCTCCACTTT,CASSENNSPLHF
-,TRBJ1-2,TRBV15,TRBD1,TGTGCCACCAGCACAGGGGGGAAGGACTATGGCTACACCTTC,CATSTGGKDYGYTF
once,TRBJ1-1,TRBV5-8,TRBD1,TGTGCCAGCAGCTCGGGACAGACATACACTGAAGCTTTCTTT,CASSSGQTYTEAFF
-,TRBJ1-2,TRBV3-1/TRBV3-2,-,TGTGCCAGCAGCCAAAATGGAATAGAGACCTATGGCTACACCTTC,CASSQNGIETYGYTF
few,TRBJ1-6,TRBV2,-,TGTGCCAGCAGTCCAAGGAGCTCCTATAATTCACCCCTCCACTTT,CASSPRSSYNSPLHF
-,TRBJ1-2,TRBV2,TRBD1,TGTGCCAGCAGCCCTGGGACAGGGTATGGCTACACCTTC,CASSPGTGYGYTF
-,TRBJ2-3,TRBV28,TRBD2,TGTGCCAGCAGTTTACAAGCGGGAGGAACCCATACGCAGTATTTT,CASSLQAGGTHTQYF
-,TRBJ1-5,TRBV15,-,TGTGCCACCAGCAGAGAGGGCCGCCGATTAGCCCAGCATTTT,CATSREGRRLAQHF
-,TRBJ2-1,TRBV28,TRBD2,TGTGCCAGCAGGCAAGCGGGAGGGCTTGGAAATGAGCAGTTCTTC,CASRQAGGLGNEQFF
-,TRBJ1-2,TRBV6-1,-,TGTGCCAGCAGTGACAGGGGCTCATATGGCTACACCTTC,CASSDRGSYGYTF
-,TRBJ1-2,TRBV27,-,TGTGCCAGCAGTTTAGTCCCCGGCCAGAACTATGGCTACACCTTC,CASSLVPGQNYGYTF
-,TRBJ1-2,TRBV6-1,-,TGTGCCAGCAGTGAAGTAAGGTACGGGACCTATAACTATGGCTACACCTTC,CASSEVRYGTYNYGYTF
once,TRBJ1-4,TRBV12-3/TRBV12-4,-,TGTGCCAGCAAGCGGGCGGTGGGTGAAAAACTGTTTTTT,CASKRAVGEKLFF
few,TRBJ2-1,TRBV6-5,-,TGTGCCAGCAGGGCCCGGGACTTGAACTACAATGAGCAGTTCTTC,CASRARDLNYNEQFF
-,TRBJ1-2,TRBV6-1,-,TGTGCCAGCAGAGAGGGTGCGGGCTACACCTTC,CASREGAGYTF
-,TRBJ2-1,TRBV18,-,TGTGCCAGCTCACCACTAGCGGCCACCTACAATGAGCAGTTCTTC,CASSPLAATYNEQFF
-,TRBJ1-2,TRBV28,-,TGTGCCAGCAGCGGCTATGGCTACACCTTC,CASSGYGYTF
-,TRBJ2-7,TRBV28,TRBD1,TGTGCCAGCAGGGCCACAGGGGCCCGCCAGGAGCAGTACTTC,CASRATGARQEQYF
-,TRBJ2-4,TRBV3-1/TRBV3-2,-,TGTGCCAGCAGCCAAGGGATGCTGGCCAAAAACATTCAGTACTTC,CASSQGMLAKNIQYF
-,TRBJ2-7,TRBV28,-,TGTGCCAGCACTCTCTTGGCCGGGCCCTTTGGAAACGAGCAGTACTTC,CASTLLAGPFGNEQYF
-,TRBJ2-1,TRBV19,TRBD2,TGTGCCAGTAGTCCCCAGGGACTAGCGGGTAACAATGAGCAGTTCTTC,CASSPQGLAGNNEQFF
-,TRBJ1-2,TRBV4-2,TRBD1,TGTGCCAGCAGCCGACAGGGAGAAAAAGGCTACACCTTC,CASSRQGEKGYTF
-,TRBJ2-2,TRBV7-2,-,TGTGCCAGCACCCCCCTTAGAACCGCCGGGGAGCTGTTTTTT,CASTPLRTAGELFF
-,TRBJ2-5,TRBV1,-,TGCACCAGCCCCCCGACTAGCTCGACCCAGTACTTC,CTSPPTSSTQYF
-,TRBJ2-3,TRBV7-2,-,TGTGCCAGCAGCTCCACCACAGATACGCAGTATTTT,CASSSTTDTQYF
-,TRBJ1-2,TRBV6-5,-,TGTGCCAGCAGTTACAGGGGGGCGGACAGAGGCTATGGCTACACCTTC,CASSYRGADRGYGYTF
-,TRBJ1-5,TRBV4-1,-,TGCGCCAGCAGCCAAGATTCTGCGTATAGCAATCAGCCCCAGCATTTT,CASSQDSAYSNQPQHF
-,TRBJ1-1,TRBV4-1,-,TGCGCCAGCAGCCAAGATCCTCCAGGGGAGTACACTGAAGCTTTCTTT,CASSQDPPGEYTEAFF
-,TRBJ1-2,TRBV5-1,TRBD1,TGCGCCAGCAGCATGGACAGGGGCCACTATGGCTACACCTTC,CASSMDRGHYGYTF
-,TRBJ2-3,TRBV6-5,TRBD2,TGTGCCAGCAGCCCACTAGCGGGAGTAGCAGATACGCAGTATTTT,CASSPLAGVADTQYF
-,TRBJ2-5,TRBV9,-,TGTGCCAGCAGCGTAGAGGGGGACCGGACCGGGACCCAGTACTTC,CASSVEGDRTGTQYF
-,TRBJ2-5,TRBV6-5,-,TGTGCCAGCACTGGATCCCGTGGGGAGACCCAGTACTTC,CASTGSRGETQYF
-,TRBJ1-3,TRBV18,-,TGTGCCAGCTCACCACCGACGGTCTCTGGAAACACCATATATTTT,CASSPPTVSGNTIYF
-,TRBJ1-3,TRBV2,-,TGTGCCAGCAGCCAGGTGCGGAACACCATATATTTT,CASSQVRNTIYF
-,TRBJ1-1,TRBV20-1,-,TGCAGTGCTAGTAGGGGGGGTAAGAACACTGAAGCTTTCTTT,CSASRGGKNTEAFF
-,TRBJ1-2,TRBV28,-,TGTGCCAGCAGTTTAGGCAACTTCTATGGCTACACCTTC,CASSLGNFYGYTF
-,TRBJ1-5,TRBV7-2,-,TGTGCCAGCAGCTTTTTTAATCAGCCCCAGCATTTT,CASSFFNQPQHF